The clone carrying this T cell receptor beta chain was recorded at least ten times. Its target is unknown. This sample's TCRbeta library carried unique molecular identifier barcodes. One entry per CDR3 protein, called by TCRdb with MiXCR from the PCR reads. In the table there are approximately 490,000 distinct CDR3 sequences, about 10% of which are singletons. This CDR3 region has 14 residues. Germline V gene lookup returns CDR1 SQVTM and CDR2 ANQGSEA. Trimming at V came to 4 bases and at J to 1 base, leaving 6 bases not matched to a gene. These data originate in a study of T-cell reconstitution after alpha-beta-depleted transplantation in children. Overall study findings and caveats: Hyperexpanded clones declined; after one year, newly produced T cells mostly supplied diversity. Several hundred expanded graft clones reportedly supplied alpha-beta T cells about two months after transplant.

Sequenced material: PBMCs, taken before TCRalphabeta/CD19-depleted stem cell transplant. The TCR originated in a child aged 2-9 years with inherited bone marrow failure, due to receive a stem cell transplant. V is TRBV29-1 and J is TRBJ2-5; 7 positions match TRBD1. This CDR3 is CSVGGQLTQETQYF. The CDR3 coding sequence is TGCAGCGTTGGGGGACAGCTCACCCAAGAGACCCAGTACTTC. Variable domain in full (rest from reference TRBV29-1 and TRBJ2-5): SAVISQKPSRDICQRGTSLTIQCQVDSQVTMMFWYRQQPGQSLTLIATANQGSEATYESGFVIDKFPISRPNLTFSTLTVSNMSPEDSSIYLCSVGGQLTQETQYFGPGTRLLVL.